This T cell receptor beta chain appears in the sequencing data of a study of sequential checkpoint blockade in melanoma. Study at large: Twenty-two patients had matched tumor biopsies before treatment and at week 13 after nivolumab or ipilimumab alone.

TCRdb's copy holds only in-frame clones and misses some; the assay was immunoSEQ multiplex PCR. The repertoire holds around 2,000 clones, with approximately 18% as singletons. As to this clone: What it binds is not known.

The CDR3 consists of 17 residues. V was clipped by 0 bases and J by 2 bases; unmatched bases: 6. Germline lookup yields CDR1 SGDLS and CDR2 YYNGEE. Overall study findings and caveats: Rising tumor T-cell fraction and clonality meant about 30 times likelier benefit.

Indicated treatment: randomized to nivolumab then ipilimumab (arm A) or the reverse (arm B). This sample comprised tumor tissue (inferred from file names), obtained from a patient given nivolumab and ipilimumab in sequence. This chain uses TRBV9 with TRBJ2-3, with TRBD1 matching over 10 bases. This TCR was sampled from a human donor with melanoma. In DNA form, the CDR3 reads TGTGCCAGCAGCGTAGGAGGAGGGACAGGGGTCACAGATACGCAGTATTTT. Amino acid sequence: CASSVGGGTGVTDTQYF.